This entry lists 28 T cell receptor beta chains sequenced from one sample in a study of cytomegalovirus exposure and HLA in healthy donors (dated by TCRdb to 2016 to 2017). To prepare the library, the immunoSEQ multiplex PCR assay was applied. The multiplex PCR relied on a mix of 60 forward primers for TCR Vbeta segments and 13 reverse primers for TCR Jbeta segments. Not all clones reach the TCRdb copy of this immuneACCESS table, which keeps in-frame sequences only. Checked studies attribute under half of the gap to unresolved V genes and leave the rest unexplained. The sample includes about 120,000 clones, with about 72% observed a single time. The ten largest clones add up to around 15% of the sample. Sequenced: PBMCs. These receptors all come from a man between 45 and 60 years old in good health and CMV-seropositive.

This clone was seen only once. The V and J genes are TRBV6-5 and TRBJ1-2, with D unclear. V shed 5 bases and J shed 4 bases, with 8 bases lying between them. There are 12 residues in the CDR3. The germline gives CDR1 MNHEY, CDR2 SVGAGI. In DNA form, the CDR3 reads TGTGCCAGCAGTAAAGAGATCTATGGCTACACCTTC. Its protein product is CASSKEIYGYTF.

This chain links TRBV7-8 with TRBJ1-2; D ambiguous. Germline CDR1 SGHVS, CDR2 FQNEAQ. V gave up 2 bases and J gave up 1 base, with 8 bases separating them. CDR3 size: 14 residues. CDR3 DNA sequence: TGTGCCAGCAGCTTACGCGGGATTAACTATGGCTACACCTTC. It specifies CASSLRGINYGYTF.

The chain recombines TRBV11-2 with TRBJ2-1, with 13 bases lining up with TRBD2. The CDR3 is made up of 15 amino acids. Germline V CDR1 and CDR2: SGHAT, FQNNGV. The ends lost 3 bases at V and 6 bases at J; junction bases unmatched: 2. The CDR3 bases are TGTGCCAGCAGCTTCACTAGCGGGGGGGCCAATGAGCAGTTCTTC. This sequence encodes CASSFTSGGANEQFF.

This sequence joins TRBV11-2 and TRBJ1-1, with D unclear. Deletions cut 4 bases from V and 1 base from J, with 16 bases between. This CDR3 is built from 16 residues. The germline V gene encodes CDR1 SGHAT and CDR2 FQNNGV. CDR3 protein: CASSSWTGGQNTEAFF. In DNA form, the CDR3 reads TGTGCCAGCAGCTCGTGGACGGGAGGGCAGAACACTGAAGCTTTCTTT.

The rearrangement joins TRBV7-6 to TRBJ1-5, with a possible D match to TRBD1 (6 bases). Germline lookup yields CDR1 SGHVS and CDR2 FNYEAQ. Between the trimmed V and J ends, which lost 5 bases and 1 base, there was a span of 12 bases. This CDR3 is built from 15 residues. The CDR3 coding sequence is TGTGCCAGCAGCCGACAGGCTGGGAGCAATCAGCCCCAGCATTTT. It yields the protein CASSRQAGSNQPQHF.

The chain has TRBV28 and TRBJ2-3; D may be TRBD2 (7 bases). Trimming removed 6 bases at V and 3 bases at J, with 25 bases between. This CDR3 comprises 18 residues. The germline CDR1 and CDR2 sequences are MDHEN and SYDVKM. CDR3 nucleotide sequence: TGTGCCAGCAGCTCCCTCGGGCGGGGGCCGGACCCTACAGATACGCAGTATTTT. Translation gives CASSSLGRGPDPTDTQYF.

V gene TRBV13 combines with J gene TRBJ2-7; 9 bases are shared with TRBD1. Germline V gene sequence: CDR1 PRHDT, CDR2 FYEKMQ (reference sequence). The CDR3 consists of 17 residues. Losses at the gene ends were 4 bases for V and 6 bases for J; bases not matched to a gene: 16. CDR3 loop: CASSSGTIQGAPGEQYF. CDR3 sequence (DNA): TGTGCCAGCAGCTCCGGAACAATACAGGGGGCGCCGGGCGAGCAGTACTTC.

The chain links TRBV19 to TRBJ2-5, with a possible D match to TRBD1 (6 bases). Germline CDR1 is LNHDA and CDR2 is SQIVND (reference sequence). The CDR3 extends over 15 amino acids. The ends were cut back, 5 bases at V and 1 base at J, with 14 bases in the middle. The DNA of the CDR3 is TGTGCCAGTAGTTTGGGACACCTTCCCCAAGAGACCCAGTACTTC. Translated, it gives CASSLGHLPQETQYF. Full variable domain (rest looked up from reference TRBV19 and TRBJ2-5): DGGITQSPKYLFRKEGQNVTLSCEQNLNHDAMYWYRQDPGQGLRLIYYSQIVNDFQKGDIAEGYSVSREKKESFPLTVTSAQKNPTAFYLCASSLGHLPQETQYFGPGTRLLVL.

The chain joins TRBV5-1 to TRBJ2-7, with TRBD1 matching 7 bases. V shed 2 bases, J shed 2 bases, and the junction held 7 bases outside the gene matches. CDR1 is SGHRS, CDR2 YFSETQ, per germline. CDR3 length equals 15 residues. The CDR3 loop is CASSFYQGVAYEQYF. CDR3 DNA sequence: TGCGCCAGCAGCTTCTACCAGGGGGTTGCCTACGAGCAGTACTTC.

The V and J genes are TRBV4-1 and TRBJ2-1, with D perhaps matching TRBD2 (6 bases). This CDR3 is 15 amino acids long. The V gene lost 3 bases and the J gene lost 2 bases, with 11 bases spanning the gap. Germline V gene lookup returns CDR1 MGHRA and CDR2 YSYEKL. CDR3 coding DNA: TGCGCCAGCAGCCAGGGGTGGACTACCTACAATGAGCAGTTCTTC. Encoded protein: CASSQGWTTYNEQFF.

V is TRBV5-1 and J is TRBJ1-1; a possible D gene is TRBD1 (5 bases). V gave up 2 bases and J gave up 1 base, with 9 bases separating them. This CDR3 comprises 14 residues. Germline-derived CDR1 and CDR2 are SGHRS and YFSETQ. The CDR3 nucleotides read TGCGCCAGCAGCTTCGCGGGGACGAACACTGAAGCTTTCTTT. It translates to CASSFAGTNTEAFF.

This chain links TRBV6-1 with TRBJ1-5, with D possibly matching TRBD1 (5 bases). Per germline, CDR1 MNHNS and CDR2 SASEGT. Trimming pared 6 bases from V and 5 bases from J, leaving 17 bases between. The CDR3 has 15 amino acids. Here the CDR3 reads CASSSRRGEHQPQHF. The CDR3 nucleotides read TGTGCCAGCAGCTCCCGTCGGGGGGAGCATCAGCCCCAGCATTTT.

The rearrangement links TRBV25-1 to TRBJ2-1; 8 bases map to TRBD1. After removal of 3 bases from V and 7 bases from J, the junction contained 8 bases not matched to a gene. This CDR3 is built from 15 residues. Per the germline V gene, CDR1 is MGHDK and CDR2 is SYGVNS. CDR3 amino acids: CASSDSGQGVNEQFF. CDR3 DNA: TGTGCCAGCAGTGATTCCGGACAGGGTGTGAATGAGCAGTTCTTC.

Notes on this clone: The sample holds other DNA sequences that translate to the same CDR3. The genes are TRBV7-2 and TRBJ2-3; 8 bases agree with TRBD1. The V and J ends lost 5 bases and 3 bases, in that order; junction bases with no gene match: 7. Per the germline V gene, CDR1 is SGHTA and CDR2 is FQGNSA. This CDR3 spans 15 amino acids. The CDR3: CASSPGQGGTDTQYF. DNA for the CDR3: TGTGCCAGCAGCCCAGGACAGGGTGGGACAGATACGCAGTATTTT.

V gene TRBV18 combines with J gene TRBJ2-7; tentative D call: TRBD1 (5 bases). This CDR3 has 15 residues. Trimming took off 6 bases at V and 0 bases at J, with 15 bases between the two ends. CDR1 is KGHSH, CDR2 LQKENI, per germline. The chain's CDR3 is CASSPLQESSYEQYF. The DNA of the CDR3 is TGTGCCAGCTCCCCCTTACAGGAGAGCTCCTACGAGCAGTACTTC.

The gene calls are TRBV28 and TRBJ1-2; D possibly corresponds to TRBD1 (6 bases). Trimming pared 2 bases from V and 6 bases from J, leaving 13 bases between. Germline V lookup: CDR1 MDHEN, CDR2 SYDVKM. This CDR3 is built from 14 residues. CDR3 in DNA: TGTGCCAGCAGTTTAGGGGGCAGGGTACATGGCTACACCTTC. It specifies CASSLGGRVHGYTF.

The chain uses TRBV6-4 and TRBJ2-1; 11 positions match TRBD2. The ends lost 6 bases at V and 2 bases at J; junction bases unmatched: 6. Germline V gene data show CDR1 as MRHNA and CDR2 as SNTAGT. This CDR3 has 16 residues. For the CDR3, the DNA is TGTGCCAGCAGACTACTAGCGGGGGCCACCTACAATGAGCAGTTCTTC. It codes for CASRLLAGATYNEQFF.

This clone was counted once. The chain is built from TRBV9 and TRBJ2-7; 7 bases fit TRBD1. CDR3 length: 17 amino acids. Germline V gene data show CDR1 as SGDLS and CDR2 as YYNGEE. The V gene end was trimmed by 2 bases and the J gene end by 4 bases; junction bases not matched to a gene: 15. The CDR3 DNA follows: TGTGCCAGCAGCGTTGGCGAAGGGGGCCACTTCTATTACGAGCAGTACTTC. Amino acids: CASSVGEGGHFYYEQYF.

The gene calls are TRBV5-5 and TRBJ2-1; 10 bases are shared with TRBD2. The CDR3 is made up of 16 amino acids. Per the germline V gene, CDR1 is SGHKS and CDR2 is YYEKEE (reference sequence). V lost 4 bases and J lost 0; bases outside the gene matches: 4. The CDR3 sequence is CASSGASGGSYNEQFF. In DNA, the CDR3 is TGTGCCAGCAGCGGAGCTAGCGGGGGCTCCTACAATGAGCAGTTCTTC.

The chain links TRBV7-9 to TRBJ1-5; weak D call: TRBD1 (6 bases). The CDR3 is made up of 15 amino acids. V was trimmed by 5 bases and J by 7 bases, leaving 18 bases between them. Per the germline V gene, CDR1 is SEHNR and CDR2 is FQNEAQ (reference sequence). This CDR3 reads CASSPEGGGFQPQHF. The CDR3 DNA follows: TGTGCCAGCAGCCCCGAGGGGGGGGGCTTCCAGCCCCAGCATTTT.

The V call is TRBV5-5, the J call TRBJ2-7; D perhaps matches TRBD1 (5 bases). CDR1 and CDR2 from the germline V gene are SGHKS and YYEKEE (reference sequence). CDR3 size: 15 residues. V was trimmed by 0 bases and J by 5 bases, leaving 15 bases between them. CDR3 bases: TGTGCCAGCAGCTTGGCCGGCGGCAGGGTCAACGAGCAGTACTTC. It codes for CASSLAGGRVNEQYF.

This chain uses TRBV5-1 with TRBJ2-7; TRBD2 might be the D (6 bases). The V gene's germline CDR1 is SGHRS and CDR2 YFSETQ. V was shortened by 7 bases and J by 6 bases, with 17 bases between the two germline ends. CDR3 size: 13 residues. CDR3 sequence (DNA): TGCGCCAGCTCCCTGGGAGGAGCGGGCGAGCAGTACTTC. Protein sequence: CASSLGGAGEQYF.

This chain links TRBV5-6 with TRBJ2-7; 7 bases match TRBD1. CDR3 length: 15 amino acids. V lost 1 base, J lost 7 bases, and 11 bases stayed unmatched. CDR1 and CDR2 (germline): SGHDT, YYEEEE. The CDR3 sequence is CASSLFGEGADEQYF. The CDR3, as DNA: TGTGCCAGCAGCTTGTTCGGAGAGGGGGCGGATGAGCAGTACTTC.

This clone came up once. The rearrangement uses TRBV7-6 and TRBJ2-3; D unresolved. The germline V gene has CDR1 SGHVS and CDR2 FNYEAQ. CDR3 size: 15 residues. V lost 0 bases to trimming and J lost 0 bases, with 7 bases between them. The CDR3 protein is CASSLAVTSTDTQYF. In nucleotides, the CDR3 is TGTGCCAGCAGCTTAGCGGTCACTAGCACAGATACGCAGTATTTT. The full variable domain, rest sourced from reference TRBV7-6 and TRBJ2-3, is GAGVSQSPRYKVTKRGQDVALRCDPISGHVSLYWYRQALGQGPEFLTYFNYEAQQDKSGLPNDRFSAERPEGSISTLTIQRTEQRDSAMYRCASSLAVTSTDTQYFGPGTRLTVL.

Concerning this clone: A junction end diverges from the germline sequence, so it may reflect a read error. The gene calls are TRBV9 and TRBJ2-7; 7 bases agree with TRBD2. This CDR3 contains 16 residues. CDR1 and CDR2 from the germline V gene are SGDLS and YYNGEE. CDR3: CASSVAVSGSSNEQYF. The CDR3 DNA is TGTGCCAGCAGCGTAGCTGTTAGCGGGTCCTCCAACGAGCAGTACTTC.

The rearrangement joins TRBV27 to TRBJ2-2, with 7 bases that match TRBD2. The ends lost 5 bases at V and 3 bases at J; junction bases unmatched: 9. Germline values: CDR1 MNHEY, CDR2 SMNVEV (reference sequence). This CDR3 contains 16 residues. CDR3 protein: CASSPVTGGYTGELFF. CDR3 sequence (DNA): TGTGCCAGCAGTCCGGTGACCGGGGGGTACACCGGGGAGCTGTTTTTT.

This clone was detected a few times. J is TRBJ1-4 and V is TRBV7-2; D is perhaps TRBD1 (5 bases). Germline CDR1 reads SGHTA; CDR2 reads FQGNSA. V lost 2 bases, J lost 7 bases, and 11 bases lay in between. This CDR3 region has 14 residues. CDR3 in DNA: TGTGCCAGCAGCTTACCAGGGATCGGTGAAAAACTGTTTTTT. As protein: CASSLPGIGEKLFF. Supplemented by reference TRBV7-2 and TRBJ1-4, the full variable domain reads GAGVSQSPSNKVTEKGKDVELRCDPISGHTALYWYRQSLGQGLEFLIYFQGNSAPDKSGLPSDRFSAERTGGSVSTLTIQRTQQEDSAVYLCASSLPGIGEKLFFGSGTQLSVL.

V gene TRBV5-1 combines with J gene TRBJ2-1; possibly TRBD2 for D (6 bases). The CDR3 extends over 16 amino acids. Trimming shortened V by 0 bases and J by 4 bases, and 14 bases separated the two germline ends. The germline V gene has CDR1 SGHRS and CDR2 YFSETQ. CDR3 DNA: TGCGCCAGCAGCTTGGGGGCCGGGGGTTATTACAATGAGCAGTTCTTC. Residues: CASSLGAGGYYNEQFF.